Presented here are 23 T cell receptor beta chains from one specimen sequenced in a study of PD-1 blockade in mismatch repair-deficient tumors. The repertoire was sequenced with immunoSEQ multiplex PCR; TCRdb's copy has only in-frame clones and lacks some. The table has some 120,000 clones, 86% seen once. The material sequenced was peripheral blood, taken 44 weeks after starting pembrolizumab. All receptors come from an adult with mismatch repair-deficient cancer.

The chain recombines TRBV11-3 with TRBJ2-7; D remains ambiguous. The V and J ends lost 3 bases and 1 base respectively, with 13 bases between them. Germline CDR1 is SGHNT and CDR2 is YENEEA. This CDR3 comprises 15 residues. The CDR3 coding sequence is TGTGCCAGCAGCTTGGTGGGCCAGTCATCCTACGAGCAGTACTTC. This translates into CASSLVGQSSYEQYF.

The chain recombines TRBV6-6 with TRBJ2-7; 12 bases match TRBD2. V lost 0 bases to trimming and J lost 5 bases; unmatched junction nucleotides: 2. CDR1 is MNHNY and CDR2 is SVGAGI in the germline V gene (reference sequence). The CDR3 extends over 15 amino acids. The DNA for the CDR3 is TGTGCCAGCAGTTACTCGGGACTAGCGGGCCACGAGCAGTACTTC. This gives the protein CASSYSGLAGHEQYF.

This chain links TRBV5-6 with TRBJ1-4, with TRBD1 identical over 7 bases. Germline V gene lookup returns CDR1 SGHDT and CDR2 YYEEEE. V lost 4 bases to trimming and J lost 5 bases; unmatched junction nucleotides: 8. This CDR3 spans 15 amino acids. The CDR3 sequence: CASSVWDSGNEKLFF. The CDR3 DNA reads TGTGCCAGCAGCGTATGGGACAGTGGGAATGAAAAACTGTTTTTT.

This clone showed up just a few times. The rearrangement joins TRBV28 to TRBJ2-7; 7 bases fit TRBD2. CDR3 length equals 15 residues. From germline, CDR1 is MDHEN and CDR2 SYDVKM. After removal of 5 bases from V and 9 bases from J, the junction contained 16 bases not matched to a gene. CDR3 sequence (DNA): TGTGCCAGCAGTCTCCAACAGGCGGGGGATTATGGGCAGTACTTC. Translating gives CASSLQQAGDYGQYF. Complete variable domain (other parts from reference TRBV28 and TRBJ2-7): DVKVTQSSRYLVKRTGEKVFLECVQDMDHENMFWYRQDPGLGLRLIYFSYDVKMKEKGDIPEGYSVSREKKERFSLILESASTNQTSMYLCASSLQQAGDYGQYFGPGTRLTVT.

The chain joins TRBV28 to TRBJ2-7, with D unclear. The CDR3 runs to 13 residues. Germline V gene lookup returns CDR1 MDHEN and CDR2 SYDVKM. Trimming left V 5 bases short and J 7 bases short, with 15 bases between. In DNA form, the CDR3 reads TGTGCCAGCAGTCATTATAGGAGCCGTGAGCAGTACTTC. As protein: CASSHYRSREQYF.

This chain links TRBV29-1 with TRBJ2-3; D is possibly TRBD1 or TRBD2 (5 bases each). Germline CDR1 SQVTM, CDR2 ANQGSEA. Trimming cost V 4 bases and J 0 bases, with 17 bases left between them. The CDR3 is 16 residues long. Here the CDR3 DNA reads TGCAGCGTTGTGGGCAGGGAGACATCTAGCACAGATACGCAGTATTTT. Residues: CSVVGRETSSTDTQYF.

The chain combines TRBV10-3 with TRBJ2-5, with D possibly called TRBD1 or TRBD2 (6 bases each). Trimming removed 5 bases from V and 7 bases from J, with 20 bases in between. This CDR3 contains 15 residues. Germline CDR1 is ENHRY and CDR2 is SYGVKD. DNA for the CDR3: TGTGCCATCAGTCCGCGACAAGGGGGGCGCGGGACCCAGTACTTC. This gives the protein CAISPRQGGRGTQYF.

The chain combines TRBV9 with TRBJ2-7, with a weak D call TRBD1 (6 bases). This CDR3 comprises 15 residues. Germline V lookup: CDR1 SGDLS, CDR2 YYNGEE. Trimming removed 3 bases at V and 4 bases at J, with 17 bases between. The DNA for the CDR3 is TGTGCCAGCAGCGCCTCAGGGGTCGGGCGATACGAGCAGTACTTC. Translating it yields CASSASGVGRYEQYF. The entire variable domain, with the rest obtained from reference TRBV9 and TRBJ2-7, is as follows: DSGVTQTPKHLITATGQRVTLRCSPRSGDLSVYWYQQSLDQGLQFLIQYYNGEERAKGNILERFSAQQFPDLHSELNLSSLELGDSALYFCASSASGVGRYEQYFGPGTRLTVT.

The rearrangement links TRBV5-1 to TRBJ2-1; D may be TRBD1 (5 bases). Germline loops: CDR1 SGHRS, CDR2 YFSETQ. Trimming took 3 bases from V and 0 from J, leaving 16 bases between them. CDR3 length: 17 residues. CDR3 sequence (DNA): TGCGCCAGCAGCTCCGCAGGGTTACAAACCTCCTACAATGAGCAGTTCTTC. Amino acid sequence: CASSSAGLQTSYNEQFF.

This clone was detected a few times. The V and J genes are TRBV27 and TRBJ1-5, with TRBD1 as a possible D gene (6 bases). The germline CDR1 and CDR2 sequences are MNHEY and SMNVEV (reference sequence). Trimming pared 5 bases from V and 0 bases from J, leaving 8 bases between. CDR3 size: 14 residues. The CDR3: CASSLTGSNQPQHF. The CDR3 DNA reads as TGTGCCAGCAGTCTGACAGGTAGCAATCAGCCCCAGCATTTT.

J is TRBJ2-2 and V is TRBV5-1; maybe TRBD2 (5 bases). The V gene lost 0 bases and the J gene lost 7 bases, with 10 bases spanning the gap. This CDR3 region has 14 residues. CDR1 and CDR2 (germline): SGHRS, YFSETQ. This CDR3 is CASSLGLGVGELFF. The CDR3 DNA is TGCGCCAGCAGCTTGGGTTTGGGAGTCGGGGAGCTGTTTTTT.

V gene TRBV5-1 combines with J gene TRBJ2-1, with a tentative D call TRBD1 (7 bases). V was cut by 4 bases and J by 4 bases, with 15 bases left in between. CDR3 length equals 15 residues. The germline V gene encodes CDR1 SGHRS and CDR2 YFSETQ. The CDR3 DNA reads TGCGCCAGCAGCCGCGACAGGGAGGTTTACAATGAGCAGTTCTTC. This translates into CASSRDREVYNEQFF.

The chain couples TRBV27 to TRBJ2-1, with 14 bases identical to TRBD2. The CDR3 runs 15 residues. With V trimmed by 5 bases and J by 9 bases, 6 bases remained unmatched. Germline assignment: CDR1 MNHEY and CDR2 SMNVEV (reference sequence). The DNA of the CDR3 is TGTGCCAGCAGTCACGGGACTAGCGGGAGTGGTGAGCAGTTCTTC. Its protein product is CASSHGTSGSGEQFF.

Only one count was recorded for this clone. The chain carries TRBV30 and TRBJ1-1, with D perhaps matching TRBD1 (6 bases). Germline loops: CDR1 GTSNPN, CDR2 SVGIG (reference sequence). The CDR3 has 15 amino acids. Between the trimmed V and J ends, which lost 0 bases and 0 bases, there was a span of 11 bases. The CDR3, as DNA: TGTGCCTGGAGTGTACCAGGACAGCTGAACACTGAAGCTTTCTTT. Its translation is CAWSVPGQLNTEAFF.

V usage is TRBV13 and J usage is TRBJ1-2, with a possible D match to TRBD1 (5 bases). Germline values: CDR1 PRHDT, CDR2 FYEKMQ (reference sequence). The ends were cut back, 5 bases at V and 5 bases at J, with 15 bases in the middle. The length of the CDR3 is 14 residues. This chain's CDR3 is CASSGEGQGYGYTF. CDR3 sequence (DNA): TGTGCCAGCAGCGGGGAAGGACAAGGATATGGCTACACCTTC.

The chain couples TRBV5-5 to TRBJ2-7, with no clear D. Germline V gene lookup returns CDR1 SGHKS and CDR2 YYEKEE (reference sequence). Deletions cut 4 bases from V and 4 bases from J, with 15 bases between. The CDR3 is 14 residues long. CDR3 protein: CASSTAVIAYEQYF. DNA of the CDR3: TGTGCCAGCAGCACGGCGGTAATCGCGTACGAGCAGTACTTC.

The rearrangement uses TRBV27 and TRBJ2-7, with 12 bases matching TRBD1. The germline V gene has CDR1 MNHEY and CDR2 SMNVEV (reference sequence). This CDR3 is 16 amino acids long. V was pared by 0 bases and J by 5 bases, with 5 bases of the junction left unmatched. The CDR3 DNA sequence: TGTGCCAGCAGTTTATCGATTGGGACAGGGGGCGACGAGCAGTACTTC. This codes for CASSLSIGTGGDEQYF.

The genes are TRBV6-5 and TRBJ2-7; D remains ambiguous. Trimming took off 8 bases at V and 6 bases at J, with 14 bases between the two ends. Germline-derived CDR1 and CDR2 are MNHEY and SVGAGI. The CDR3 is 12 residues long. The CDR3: CASSPKGSEQYF. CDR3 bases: TGTGCCAGCTCCCCAAAGGGAAGCGAGCAGTACTTC.

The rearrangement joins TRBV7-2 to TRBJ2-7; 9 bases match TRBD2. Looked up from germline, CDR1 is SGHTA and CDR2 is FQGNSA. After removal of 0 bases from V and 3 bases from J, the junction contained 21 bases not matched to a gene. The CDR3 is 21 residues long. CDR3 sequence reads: CASSLALEGRSGSGLLYEQYF. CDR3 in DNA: TGTGCCAGCAGCTTAGCGCTTGAAGGTCGTAGCGGGAGTGGCCTCCTCTACGAGCAGTACTTC.

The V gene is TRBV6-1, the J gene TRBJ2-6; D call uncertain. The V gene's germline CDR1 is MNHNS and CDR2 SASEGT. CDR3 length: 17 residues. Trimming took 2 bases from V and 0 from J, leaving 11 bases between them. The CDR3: CASSEFIVGSGANVLTF. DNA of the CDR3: TGTGCCAGCAGTGAATTTATTGTGGGCTCTGGGGCCAACGTCCTGACTTTC.

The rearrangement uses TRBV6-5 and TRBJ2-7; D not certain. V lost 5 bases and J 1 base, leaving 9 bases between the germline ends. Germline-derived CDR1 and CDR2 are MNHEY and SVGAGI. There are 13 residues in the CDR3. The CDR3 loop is CASSESRSYEQYF. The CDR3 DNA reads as TGTGCCAGCAGTGAGTCCAGGTCCTACGAGCAGTACTTC.

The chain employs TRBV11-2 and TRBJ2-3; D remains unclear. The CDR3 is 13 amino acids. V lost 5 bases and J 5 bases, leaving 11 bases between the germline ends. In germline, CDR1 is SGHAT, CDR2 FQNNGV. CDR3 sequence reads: CASSPEVVDTQYF. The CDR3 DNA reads TGTGCCAGCAGCCCTGAGGTGGTAGATACGCAGTATTTT.

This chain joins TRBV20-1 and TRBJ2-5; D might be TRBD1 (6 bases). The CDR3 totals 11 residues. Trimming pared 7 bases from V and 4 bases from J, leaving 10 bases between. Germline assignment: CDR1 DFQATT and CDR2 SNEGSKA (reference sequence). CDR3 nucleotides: TGCAGTGTCCGGACAGCAGAGACCCAGTACTTC. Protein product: CSVRTAETQYF.